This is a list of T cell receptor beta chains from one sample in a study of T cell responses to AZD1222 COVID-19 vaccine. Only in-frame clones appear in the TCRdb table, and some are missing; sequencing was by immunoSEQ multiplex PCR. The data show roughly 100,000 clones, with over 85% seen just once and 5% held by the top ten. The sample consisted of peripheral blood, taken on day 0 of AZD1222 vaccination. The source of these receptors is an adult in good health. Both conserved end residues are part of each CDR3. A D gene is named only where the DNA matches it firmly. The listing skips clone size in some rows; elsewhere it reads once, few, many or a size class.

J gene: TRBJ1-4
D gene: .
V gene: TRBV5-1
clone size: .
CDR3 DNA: TGCGCCAGCAGCTTGGGTGCAACTAATGAAAAACTGTTTTTT
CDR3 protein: CASSLGATNEKLFF

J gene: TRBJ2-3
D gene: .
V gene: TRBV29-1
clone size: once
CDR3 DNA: TGCAGCGTTGAGTACAGCACGCAAGATACGCAGTATTTT
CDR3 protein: CSVEYSTQDTQYF

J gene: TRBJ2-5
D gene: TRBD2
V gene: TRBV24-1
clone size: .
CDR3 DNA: TGTGCCACCAGTGATAACAGCGGGAGGGCTGGAGAGACCCAGTACTTC
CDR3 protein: CATSDNSGRAGETQYF

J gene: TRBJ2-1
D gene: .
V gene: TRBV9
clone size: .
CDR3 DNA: TGTGCCAGCAGCGTAAGCAGGGTCCCCTACAATGAGCAGTTCTTC
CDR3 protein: CASSVSRVPYNEQFF

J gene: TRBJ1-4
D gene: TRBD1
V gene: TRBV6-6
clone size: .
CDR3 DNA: TGTGCCAGCGGAAGGACAGGGCAGGATGAAAAACTGTTTTTT
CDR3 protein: CASGRTGQDEKLFF

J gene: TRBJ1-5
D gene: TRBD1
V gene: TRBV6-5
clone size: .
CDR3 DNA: TGTGCCAGCAGTTACCCTGGGACAGGTGATCAGCCCCAGCATTTT
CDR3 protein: CASSYPGTGDQPQHF

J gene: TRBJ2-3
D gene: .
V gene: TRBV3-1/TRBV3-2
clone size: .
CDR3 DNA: TGTGCCAGCAGCCAAGCGAGGCCCTTTCGTGGCACAGATACGCAGTATTTT
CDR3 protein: CASSQARPFRGTDTQYF

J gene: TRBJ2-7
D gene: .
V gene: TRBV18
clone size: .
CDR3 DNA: TGTGCCAGCTCACCACCGAACCGGAGACAGGACTCCGAGCAGTACTTC
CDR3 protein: CASSPPNRRQDSEQYF

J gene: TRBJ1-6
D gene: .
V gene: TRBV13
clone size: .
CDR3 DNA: TGTGCCAGCAGCTTGGGGAACTCACCCCTCCACTTT
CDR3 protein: CASSLGNSPLHF

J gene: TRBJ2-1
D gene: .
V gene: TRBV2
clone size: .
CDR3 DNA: TGTGCCAGCAGCGGCGGCCATGAGCAGTTCTTC
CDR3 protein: CASSGGHEQFF

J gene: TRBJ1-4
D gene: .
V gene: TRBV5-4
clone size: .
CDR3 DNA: TGTGCCAGCAGCCCTGACAGCCATGTCCCTAATGAAAAACTGTTTTTT
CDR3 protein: CASSPDSHVPNEKLFF

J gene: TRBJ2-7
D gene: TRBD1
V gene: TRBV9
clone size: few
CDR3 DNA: TGTGCCAGCAGCCCTCGGACAGGCCTCGAGCAGTACTTC
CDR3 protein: CASSPRTGLEQYF

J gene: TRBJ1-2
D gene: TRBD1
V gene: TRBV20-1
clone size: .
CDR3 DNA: TGCAGTGCTAATGAGGGGGCCGGTGGCTACACCTTC
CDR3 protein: CSANEGAGGYTF

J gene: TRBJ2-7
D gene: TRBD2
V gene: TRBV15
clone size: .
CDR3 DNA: TGTGCCACCAGCCGGGGGACTAGCGGGAGCTACGAGCAGTACTTC
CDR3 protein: CATSRGTSGSYEQYF

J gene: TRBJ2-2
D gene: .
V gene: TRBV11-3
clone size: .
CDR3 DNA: TGTGCCAGCAGAGGGGCGGCCGCGAACACCGGGGAGCTGTTTTTT
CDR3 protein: CASRGAAANTGELFF

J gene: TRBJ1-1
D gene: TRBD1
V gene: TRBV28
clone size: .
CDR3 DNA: TGTGCCAGCATGAATCCCGGACAGGGGGCCGGAGGAACTGAAGCTTTCTTT
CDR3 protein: CASMNPGQGAGGTEAFF

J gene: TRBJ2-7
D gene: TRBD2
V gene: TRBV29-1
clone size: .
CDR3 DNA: TGCAGCGTTGCACTAGCGGGAGGCTACGAGCAGTACTTC
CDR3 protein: CSVALAGGYEQYF

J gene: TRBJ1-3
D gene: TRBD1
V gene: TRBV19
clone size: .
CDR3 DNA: TGTGCCAGTTTCCCATTGGACAGGGCTTTTGGAAACACCATATATTTT
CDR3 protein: CASFPLDRAFGNTIYF

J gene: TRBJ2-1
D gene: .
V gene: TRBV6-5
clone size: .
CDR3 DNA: TGTGCCAGCAGTTACTTCCCAGCGGCAGATAACAATGAGCAGTTCTTC
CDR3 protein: CASSYFPAADNNEQFF

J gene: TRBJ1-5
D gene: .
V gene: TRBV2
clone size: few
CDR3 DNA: TGTGCCAGCAGTGAAGGACAGAGTAGCAATCAGCCCCAGCATTTT
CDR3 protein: CASSEGQSSNQPQHF

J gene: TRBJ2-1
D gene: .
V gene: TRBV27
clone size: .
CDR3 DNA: TGTGCCAGCAGTCCAGAGAGCTCCTACAATGAGCAGTTCTTC
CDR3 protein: CASSPESSYNEQFF

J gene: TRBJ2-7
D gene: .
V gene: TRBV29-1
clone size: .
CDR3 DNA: TGCAGCGTTGGGGACCGGGGTTACGAGCAGTACTTC
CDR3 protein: CSVGDRGYEQYF

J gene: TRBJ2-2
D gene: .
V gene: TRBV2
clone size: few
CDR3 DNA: TGTGCCAGCAGGGGGGGACAGAGTCACGGGGAGCTGTTTTTT
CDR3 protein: CASRGGQSHGELFF

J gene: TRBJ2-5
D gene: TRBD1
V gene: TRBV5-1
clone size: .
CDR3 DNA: TGCGCCAGCAGCTGGACAGGGTTAGTCCAAGATGCGCCCCAGTACTTC
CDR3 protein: CASSWTGLVQDAPQYF

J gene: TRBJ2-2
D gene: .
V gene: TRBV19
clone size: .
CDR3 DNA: TGTGCCAGTATGGGGACTCCCACCGGGGAGCTGTTTTTT
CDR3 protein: CASMGTPTGELFF

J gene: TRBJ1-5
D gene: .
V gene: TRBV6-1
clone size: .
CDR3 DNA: TGTGCCAGCAGTGAAAGGGACACCAATCAGCCCCAGCATTTT
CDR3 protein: CASSERDTNQPQHF

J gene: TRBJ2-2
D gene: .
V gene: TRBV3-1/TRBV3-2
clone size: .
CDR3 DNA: TGTGCCAGCAGCCCCCAGGAGGAAAGGCGGGGGAACACCGGGGAGCTGTTTTTT
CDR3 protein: CASSPQEERRGNTGELFF

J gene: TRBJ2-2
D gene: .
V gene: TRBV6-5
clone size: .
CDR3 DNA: TGTGCCAGCAGTTACTCGAAATGGGGGACCCGGGAGCTGTTTTTT
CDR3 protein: CASSYSKWGTRELFF

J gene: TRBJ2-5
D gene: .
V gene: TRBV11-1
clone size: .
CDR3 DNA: TGTGCCAGCAGCTTGGGACTGCGAAAAGAGACCCAGTACTTC
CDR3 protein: CASSLGLRKETQYF

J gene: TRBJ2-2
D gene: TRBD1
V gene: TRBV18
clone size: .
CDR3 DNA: TGTGCCAGCTCACGAACCGGGACAGGCTACACCGGGGAGCTGTTTTTT
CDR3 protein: CASSRTGTGYTGELFF

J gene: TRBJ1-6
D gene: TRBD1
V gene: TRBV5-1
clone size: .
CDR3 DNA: TGCGCCAGCAGCCCGGCCGGGACAGGGGTTGGGAATTCACCCCTCCACTTT
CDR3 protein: CASSPAGTGVGNSPLHF

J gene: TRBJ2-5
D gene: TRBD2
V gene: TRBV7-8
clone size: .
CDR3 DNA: TGTGCCAGCAGCTTAGGCAGAGGACTAGCTGACCAAGAGACCCAGTACTTC
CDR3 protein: CASSLGRGLADQETQYF

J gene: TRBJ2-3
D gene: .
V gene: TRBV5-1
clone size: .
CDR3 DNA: TGCGCCAGCAGCTGGTCGAGAGTAAGCACAGATACGCAGTATTTT
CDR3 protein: CASSWSRVSTDTQYF

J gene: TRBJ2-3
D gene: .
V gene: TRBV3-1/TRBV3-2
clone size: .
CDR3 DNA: TGTGCCAGCAGCCAAGTGACCAAAGGGACATCTTTCACAGATACGCAGTATTTT
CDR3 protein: CASSQVTKGTSFTDTQYF

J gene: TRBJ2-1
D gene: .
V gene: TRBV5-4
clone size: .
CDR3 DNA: TGTGCCAGCAGCTCAACCGGGACATTAACCAACAATGAGCAGTTCTTC
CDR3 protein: CASSSTGTLTNNEQFF